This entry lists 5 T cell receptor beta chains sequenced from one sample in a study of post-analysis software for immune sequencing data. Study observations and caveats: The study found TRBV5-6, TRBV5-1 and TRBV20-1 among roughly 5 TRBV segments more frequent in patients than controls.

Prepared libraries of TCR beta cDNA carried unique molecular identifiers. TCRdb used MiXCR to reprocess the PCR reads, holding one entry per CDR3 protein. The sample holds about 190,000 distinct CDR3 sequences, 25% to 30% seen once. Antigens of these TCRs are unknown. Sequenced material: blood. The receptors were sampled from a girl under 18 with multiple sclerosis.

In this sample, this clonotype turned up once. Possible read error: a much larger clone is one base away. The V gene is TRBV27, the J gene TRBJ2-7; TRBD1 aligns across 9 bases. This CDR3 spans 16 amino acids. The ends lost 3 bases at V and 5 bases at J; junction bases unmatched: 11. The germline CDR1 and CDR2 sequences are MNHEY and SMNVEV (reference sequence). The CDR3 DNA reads TGTGCCAGCAGTTTCAGCAAACGACAGGGGGTCAACGAGCAGTACTTC. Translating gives CASSFSKRQGVNEQYF.

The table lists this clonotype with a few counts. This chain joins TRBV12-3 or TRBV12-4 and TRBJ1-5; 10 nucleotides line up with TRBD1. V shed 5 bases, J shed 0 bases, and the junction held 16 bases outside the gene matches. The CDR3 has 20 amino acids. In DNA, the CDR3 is TGTGCCAGCAGTAGATTCCCGGGACAGGGGCGGCTAAATAGCAATCAGCCCCAGCATTTT. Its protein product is CASSRFPGQGRLNSNQPQHF.

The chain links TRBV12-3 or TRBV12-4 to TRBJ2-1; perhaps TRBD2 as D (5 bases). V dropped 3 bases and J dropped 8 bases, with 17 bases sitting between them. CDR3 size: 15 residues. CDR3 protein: CASSLCLAGVDEQFF. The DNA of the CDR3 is TGTGCCAGCAGTTTGTGCCTAGCCGGGGTCGATGAGCAGTTCTTC.

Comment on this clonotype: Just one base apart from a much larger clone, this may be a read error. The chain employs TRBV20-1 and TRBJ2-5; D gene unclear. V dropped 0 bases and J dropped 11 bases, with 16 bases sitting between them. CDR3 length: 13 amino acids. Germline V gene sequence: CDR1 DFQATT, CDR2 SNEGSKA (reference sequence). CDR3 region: CSARDGSPAEQYF. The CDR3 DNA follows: TGCAGTGCTAGAGATGGTAGCCCTGCTGAGCAGTACTTC.

The chain's CDR3 is CASSFEGVGRGSEAFF. The CDR3 bases are TGCGCCAGCAGCTTTGAGGGCGTCGGCAGGGGGTCTGAAGCTTTCTTT. The J gene is TRBJ1-1, the V gene TRBV5-1; 7 bases align to TRBD1. V was clipped by 2 bases and J by 6 bases; unmatched bases: 13. Per germline, CDR1 SGHRS and CDR2 YFSETQ. The CDR3 totals 16 residues.